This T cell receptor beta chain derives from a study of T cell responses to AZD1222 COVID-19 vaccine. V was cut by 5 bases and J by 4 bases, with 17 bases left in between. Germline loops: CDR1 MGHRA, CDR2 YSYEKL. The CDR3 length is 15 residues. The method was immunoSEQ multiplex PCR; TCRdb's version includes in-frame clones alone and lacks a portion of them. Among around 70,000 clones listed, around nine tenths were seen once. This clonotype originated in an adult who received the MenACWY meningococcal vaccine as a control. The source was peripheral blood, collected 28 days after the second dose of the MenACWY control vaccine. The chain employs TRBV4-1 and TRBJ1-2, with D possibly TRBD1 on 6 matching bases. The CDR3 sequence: CASSYQIRGLYGYTF. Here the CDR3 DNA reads TGCGCCAGCAGCTACCAGATCAGGGGCCTCTATGGCTACACCTTC.